The 18 T cell receptor beta chains in this list originate from one sample, sequenced in a study of shared clonotypes between healthy human individuals. The repertoire was sequenced with immunoSEQ multiplex PCR; TCRdb's copy has only in-frame clones and lacks some. The sample records 2 million to 2.5 million clones, approximately 95% being singletons. The sequencing sample was made of naive CD4+ T cells sorted from blood. Described subset: CD45RA+ positively selected. All receptors come from a man younger than 35 in good health.

This chain connects TRBV6-6 to TRBJ1-1; D not certain. Trimming took off 7 bases at V and 1 base at J, with 10 bases between the two ends. The germline CDR1 and CDR2 sequences are MNHNY and SVGAGI (reference sequence). The CDR3 runs to 13 residues. The CDR3 sequence is CASTPRGNTEAFF. The CDR3 DNA follows: TGTGCCAGCACTCCCCGGGGGAACACTGAAGCTTTCTTT.

The V and J genes are TRBV7-2 and TRBJ2-7, with unresolved D. Germline-derived CDR1 and CDR2 are SGHTA and FQGNSA. The ends were cut back, 7 bases at V and 12 bases at J, with 19 bases in the middle. This CDR3 has 12 amino acids. CDR3 sequence: CASTREATTRYF. Written as DNA, the CDR3 is TGTGCCAGCACCCGAGAGGCGACAACGCGGTACTTC.

A word on this clone: Other DNA sequences in the same sample also yield this CDR3. The gene calls are TRBV18 and TRBJ2-7, with D possibly matching TRBD1 (7 bases). This CDR3 region has 15 residues. The V gene lost 4 bases and the J gene lost 1 base, with 14 bases spanning the gap. Germline V lookup: CDR1 KGHSH, CDR2 LQKENI. The CDR3 DNA sequence: TGTGCCAGCTCACGCGGGACAGATCCTTCCTACGAGCAGTACTTC. Translation: CASSRGTDPSYEQYF.

This chain links TRBV6-6 with TRBJ1-2; TRBD1 matches 9 bases. The V segment lost 0 bases and the J segment 2 bases; nucleotides outside the gene matches: 4. The germline V gene has CDR1 MNHNY and CDR2 SVGAGI (reference sequence). The CDR3 has 16 amino acids. DNA for the CDR3: TGTGCCAGCAGTTACTCGATCGGGACAGGGAACTATGGCTACACCTTC. Translated: CASSYSIGTGNYGYTF.

V is TRBV28 and J is TRBJ2-2, with D maybe TRBD1 (7 bases). V was cut by 5 bases and J by 5 bases, with 15 bases left in between. The CDR3 runs 15 residues. Germline V CDR1 and CDR2: MDHEN, SYDVKM. CDR3 coding DNA: TGTGCCAGCAGTAAATGGACAGGAGGGACCGGGGAGCTGTTTTTT. This sequence encodes CASSKWTGGTGELFF.

This clone was detected only once. The chain uses TRBV5-1 and TRBJ2-5; D is ambiguous. The CDR3 has 16 residues. Germline CDR1 SGHRS, CDR2 YFSETQ. Trimming took off 0 bases at V and 2 bases at J, with 14 bases between the two ends. The CDR3 loop is CASSLAPLNSQETQYF. CDR3 in DNA: TGCGCCAGCAGCTTGGCCCCCTTAAATTCACAAGAGACCCAGTACTTC.

This CDR3 is CASSELHYEQYF. CDR3 sequence (DNA): TGTGCCAGCAGTGAATTGCACTACGAGCAGTACTTC. The chain couples TRBV2 to TRBJ2-7; D is unclear. Germline V gene data show CDR1 as SNHLY and CDR2 as FYNNEI. Trimming left V 2 bases short and J 3 bases short, with 5 bases between. The CDR3 loop spans 12 amino acids.

This clone was recorded only once. The sample carries other DNA sequences with the same CDR3. This chain joins TRBV18 and TRBJ1-1; TRBD1 matches at 8 bases. CDR1 KGHSH and CDR2 LQKENI come from the germline V gene. The CDR3 loop spans 14 amino acids. V was pared by 6 bases and J by 5 bases, with 8 bases of the junction left unmatched. The CDR3 DNA is TGTGCCAGCTCCCCTGCCCAGGGGGCAACTGAAGCTTTCTTT. Translation: CASSPAQGATEAFF.

The chain couples TRBV5-8 to TRBJ2-7; D uncertain. In germline, CDR1 is SGHTS, CDR2 YDEGEE. The CDR3 runs 14 residues. V lost 2 bases, J lost 2 bases, and 11 bases lay in between. CDR3 nucleotides: TGTGCCAGCAGCTTTGGCAGGCCGCCCTACGAGCAGTACTTC. This codes for CASSFGRPPYEQYF.

The rearrangement uses TRBV5-8 and TRBJ2-7; the match to TRBD1 covers 9 bases. J was trimmed by 0 bases and V by 3 bases; bases with no gene match: 7. This CDR3 contains 16 residues. Looked up from germline, CDR1 is SGHTS and CDR2 is YDEGEE. CDR3 coding DNA: TGTGCCAGCAGCTCCCCCCCGGGACAGGGCTCCTACGAGCAGTACTTC. As protein: CASSSPPGQGSYEQYF.

The chain is built from TRBV4-1 and TRBJ2-4; 8 bases are shared with TRBD1. The CDR3 spans 15 residues. Germline CDR1 reads MGHRA; CDR2 reads YSYEKL. Trimming at V came to 2 bases and at J to 4 bases, leaving 4 bases not matched to a gene. CDR3 loop: CASSQPDRGKNIQYF. The CDR3 DNA follows: TGCGCCAGCAGCCAACCTGACAGGGGAAAAAACATTCAGTACTTC.

This chain uses TRBV7-9 with TRBJ2-5; D is unclear. V lost 2 bases and J 2 bases, leaving 9 bases between the germline ends. The CDR3 totals 14 residues. The germline gives CDR1 SEHNR, CDR2 FQNEAQ (reference sequence). The chain's CDR3 is CASSLIAYQETQYF. The CDR3 DNA reads as TGTGCCAGCAGCTTAATCGCGTATCAAGAGACCCAGTACTTC.

The rearrangement links TRBV19 to TRBJ2-4, with TRBD1 matching over 8 bases. The CDR3 runs 15 residues. Per the germline V gene, CDR1 is LNHDA and CDR2 is SQIVND (reference sequence). V lost 5 bases to trimming and J lost 4 bases; unmatched junction nucleotides: 7. CDR3 in amino acids: CASSLTGTGKNIQYF. The CDR3 coding sequence is TGTGCCAGTAGTTTAACCGGGACAGGAAAAAACATTCAGTACTTC.

The chain links TRBV5-5 to TRBJ1-6; 8 nucleotides line up with TRBD1. With V trimmed by 4 bases and J by 0 bases, 15 bases remained unmatched. Germline V gene data show CDR1 as SGHKS and CDR2 as YYEKEE (reference sequence). The CDR3 extends over 20 amino acids. CDR3 residues: CASSPARTGSGRSYNSPLHF. In DNA form, the CDR3 reads TGTGCCAGCAGCCCAGCACGGACAGGGTCGGGGCGCTCCTATAATTCACCCCTCCACTTT.

A single count supports this clone. V is TRBV7-2 and J is TRBJ2-3; tentative D call: TRBD2 (6 bases). The germline V and J ends were trimmed by 4 bases and 7 bases, with 18 bases remaining between them. The CDR3 runs to 15 residues. Germline-derived CDR1 and CDR2 are SGHTA and FQGNSA. CDR3 sequence reads: CASSSPAVLANTQYF. CDR3 coding DNA: TGTGCCAGCAGCTCCCCCGCGGTTCTAGCGAATACGCAGTATTTT.

This rearrangement joins TRBV5-6 to TRBJ1-2; no clear D gene. The CDR3 is 18 residues long. Per the germline V gene, CDR1 is SGHDT and CDR2 is YYEEEE. V gave up 0 bases and J gave up 4 bases, with 22 bases separating them. The CDR3, as DNA: TGTGCCAGCAGCTTGGGTTGGCAGGTAGGGAACTACACCTATGGCTACACCTTC. Protein sequence: CASSLGWQVGNYTYGYTF.

This sequence joins TRBV30 and TRBJ1-1, with D possibly TRBD1 on 5 matching bases. Trimming removed 3 bases from V and 5 bases from J, with 13 bases in between. CDR3 size: 13 residues. The germline gives CDR1 GTSNPN, CDR2 SVGIG (reference sequence). CDR3: CAWRGDVGTEAFF. The DNA for the CDR3 is TGTGCCTGGAGGGGGGACGTGGGAACTGAAGCTTTCTTT.

The chain uses TRBV6-6 and TRBJ2-5; TRBD1 matches at 7 bases. CDR3 length: 14 amino acids. J gave up 5 bases and V 6 bases, and 9 bases lay outside the gene matches. Germline CDR1 and CDR2: MNHNY and SVGAGI (reference sequence). CDR3 nucleotides: TGTGCCAGCAGCGGACAGGAAAGGGGGGAGACCCAGTACTTC. Protein sequence: CASSGQERGETQYF.